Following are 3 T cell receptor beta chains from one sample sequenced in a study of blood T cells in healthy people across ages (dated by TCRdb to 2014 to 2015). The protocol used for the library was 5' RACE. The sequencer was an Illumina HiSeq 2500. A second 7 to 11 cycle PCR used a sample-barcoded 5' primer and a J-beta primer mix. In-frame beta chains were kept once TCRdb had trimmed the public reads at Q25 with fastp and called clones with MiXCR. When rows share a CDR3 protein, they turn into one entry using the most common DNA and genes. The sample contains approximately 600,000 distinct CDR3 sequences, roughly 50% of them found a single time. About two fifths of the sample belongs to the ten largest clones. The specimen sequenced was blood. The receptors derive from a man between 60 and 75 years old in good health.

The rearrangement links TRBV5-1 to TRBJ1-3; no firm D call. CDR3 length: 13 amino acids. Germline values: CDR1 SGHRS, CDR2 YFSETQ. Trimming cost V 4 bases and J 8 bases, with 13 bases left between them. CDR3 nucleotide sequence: TGCGCCAGCAGCGATTCGGGCGCGGACACCATATATTTT. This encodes CASSDSGADTIYF.

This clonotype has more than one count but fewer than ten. The CDR3 loop is CASSDEVTGTYEQYF. CDR3 DNA: TGCGCCAGCAGTGACGAGGTGACAGGGACCTACGAGCAGTACTTC. The V and J genes are TRBV10-1 and TRBJ2-7; 7 bases fit TRBD1. This CDR3 is built from 15 residues. Germline CDR1 is WNHNN and CDR2 is SYGVQD (reference sequence). Losses at the gene ends were 3 bases for V and 2 bases for J; bases not matched to a gene: 7.

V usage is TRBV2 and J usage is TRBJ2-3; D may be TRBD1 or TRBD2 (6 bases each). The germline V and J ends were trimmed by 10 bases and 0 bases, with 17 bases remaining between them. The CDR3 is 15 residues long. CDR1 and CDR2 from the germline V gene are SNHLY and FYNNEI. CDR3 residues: CATSGGGFSTDTQYF. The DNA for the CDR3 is TGTGCCACCTCCGGGGGCGGCTTTAGCACAGATACGCAGTATTTT.